These 17 T cell receptor beta chains came from one sample sequenced in a study of blood T cell repertoires in COVID-19. The protocol was immunoSEQ multiplex PCR, while the TCRdb copy is restricted to in-frame clones and leaves out a portion. The sample contains almost 400,000 clones, around 87% of which appear only once. Sequencing input: peripheral blood. The receptor set was obtained from a woman aged 55-69 years with COVID-19, enrolled during active disease.

The genes are TRBV18 and TRBJ2-7; 11 bases are a match to TRBD1. The ends lost 3 bases at V and 2 bases at J; junction bases unmatched: 3. CDR1 is KGHSH and CDR2 is LQKENI in the germline V gene. The CDR3 contains 15 residues. The chain's CDR3 is CASSPGTGGAYEQYF. The CDR3 DNA follows: TGTGCCAGCTCACCGGGGACAGGGGGGGCCTACGAGCAGTACTTC.

The rearrangement uses TRBV18 and TRBJ1-6, with a possible D match to TRBD1 (5 bases). CDR1 and CDR2 from the germline V gene are KGHSH and LQKENI. V was pared by 3 bases and J by 6 bases, with 15 bases between. This CDR3 contains 16 residues. This chain's CDR3 is CASSPDSVRSNSPLHF. Here the CDR3 DNA reads TGTGCCAGCTCACCTGACAGTGTGAGGAGTAATTCACCCCTCCACTTT.

This chain connects TRBV5-1 to TRBJ1-2, with a possible D match to TRBD1 (6 bases). The germline gives CDR1 SGHRS, CDR2 YFSETQ. Trimming took off 4 bases at V and 5 bases at J, with 12 bases between the two ends. CDR3 size: 13 residues. CDR3 region: CASSPNRVYGYTF. Written as DNA, the CDR3 is TGCGCCAGCAGCCCCAACAGGGTTTATGGCTACACCTTC.

The J gene is TRBJ1-2, the V gene TRBV18; D is ambiguous. V dropped 1 base and J dropped 5 bases, with 5 bases sitting between them. Germline V lookup: CDR1 KGHSH, CDR2 LQKENI. The CDR3 length is 12 residues. The CDR3 coding sequence is TGTGCCAGCTCACCACTACTTTATGGCTACACCTTC. Translated, it gives CASSPLLYGYTF.

This clone has more than one count but fewer than ten. The chain uses TRBV27 and TRBJ1-2; maybe TRBD1 (5 bases). The CDR3 spans 13 residues. V was cut by 5 bases and J by 4 bases, with 11 bases left in between. Germline V gene data show CDR1 as MNHEY and CDR2 as SMNVEV (reference sequence). CDR3 protein: CASSLTGGYGYTF. CDR3 sequence (DNA): TGTGCCAGCAGTCTAACAGGTGGCTATGGCTACACCTTC.

The rearrangement joins TRBV5-4 to TRBJ2-5, with TRBD2 as a possible D gene (5 bases). Trimming removed 3 bases from V and 5 bases from J, with 11 bases in between. There are 13 residues in the CDR3. CDR1 and CDR2 from the germline V gene are SGHNT and YYREEE (reference sequence). CDR3 protein: CASSSERVETQYF. CDR3 nucleotide sequence: TGTGCCAGCAGCTCGGAGAGGGTCGAGACCCAGTACTTC.

This chain joins TRBV27 and TRBJ1-6; 7 bases map to TRBD1. Germline CDR1 and CDR2: MNHEY and SMNVEV (reference sequence). This CDR3 has 21 residues. The ends lost 7 bases at V and 3 bases at J; junction bases unmatched: 24. CDR3 protein: CASTDSPGTVSTGSYNSPLHF. The CDR3 coding sequence is TGTGCCAGCACCGATTCCCCCGGGACAGTTAGTACGGGAAGCTATAATTCACCCCTCCACTTT.

J is TRBJ2-7 and V is TRBV14; 8 nucleotides match TRBD1. This CDR3 spans 16 amino acids. The ends lost 2 bases at V and 6 bases at J; junction bases unmatched: 12. Germline V gene sequence: CDR1 SGHDN, CDR2 FVKESK. The CDR3, as DNA: TGTGCCAGCAGCCAACAGGATTGGACAGGGATCGGCGAGCAGTACTTC. Protein: CASSQQDWTGIGEQYF.

DNA of the CDR3: TGTGCCAGCAGTACCCCACGACTAGCGGGGGTGGCCGGGGAGCTGTTTTTT. This translates into CASSTPRLAGVAGELFF. The J gene is TRBJ2-2, the V gene TRBV27, with 12 bases lining up with TRBD2. J was trimmed by 6 bases and V by 5 bases; bases with no gene match: 10. The CDR3 is 17 residues long. Germline-derived CDR1 and CDR2 are MNHEY and SMNVEV (reference sequence).

This chain links TRBV28 with TRBJ1-5, with 8 positions matching TRBD1. The CDR3 sequence is 15 residues long. Germline V gene sequence: CDR1 MDHEN, CDR2 SYDVKM. Germline trimming cut 6 bases from V and 1 base from J; bases unmatched to any gene: 5. CDR3 in amino acids: CASRRTGSSNQPQHF. CDR3 nucleotides: TGTGCCAGCAGGAGGACAGGGTCGAGCAATCAGCCCCAGCATTTT.

The chain links TRBV5-4 to TRBJ1-1; no reliable D call. With 0 bases removed from V and 3 bases from J, the gap between germline ends came to 12 bases. From germline, CDR1 is SGHNT and CDR2 YYREEE (reference sequence). The CDR3 extends over 15 amino acids. The CDR3 region has the DNA TGTGCCAGCAGCTTGGCATACGGGTCGGACACTGAAGCTTTCTTT. This sequence encodes CASSLAYGSDTEAFF.

The rearrangement links TRBV4-2 to TRBJ2-5; a weak D match, TRBD2 (6 bases). CDR3 length: 15 residues. Germline-derived CDR1 and CDR2 are LGHNA and YNFKEQ. With 0 bases removed from V and 5 bases from J, the gap between germline ends came to 13 bases. The CDR3 coding sequence is TGTGCCAGCAGCCAAGATCTCCTAGGAGGGGAGACCCAGTACTTC. Translating it yields CASSQDLLGGETQYF.

The J gene is TRBJ1-1, the V gene TRBV10-3; D is ambiguous. Per the germline V gene, CDR1 is ENHRY and CDR2 is SYGVKD. V was trimmed by 7 bases and J by 1 base, leaving 10 bases between them. The CDR3 spans 13 residues. CDR3 sequence reads: CAIKEERNTEAFF. DNA of the CDR3: TGTGCCATCAAAGAGGAGAGGAACACTGAAGCTTTCTTT.

V usage is TRBV5-4 and J usage is TRBJ1-4, with D maybe TRBD1 (5 bases). V was shortened by 5 bases and J by 4 bases, with 15 bases between the two germline ends. Germline V lookup: CDR1 SGHNT, CDR2 YYREEE (reference sequence). The CDR3 has 15 amino acids. The DNA for the CDR3 is TGTGCCAGCAGTGACTACGGGGGAGTTAATGAAAAACTGTTTTTT. Amino acid sequence: CASSDYGGVNEKLFF.

The rearrangement uses TRBV6-5 and TRBJ2-7, with TRBD1 identical over 9 bases. The germline gives CDR1 MNHEY, CDR2 SVGAGI. The V gene end was trimmed by 5 bases and the J gene end by 0 bases; junction bases not matched to a gene: 5. The CDR3 is 15 amino acids. The CDR3 loop reads CASSHRDRDSYEQYF. In DNA form, the CDR3 reads TGTGCCAGCAGTCACCGGGACAGGGACTCCTACGAGCAGTACTTC.

The chain joins TRBV3-1 (or the pseudogene TRBV3-2) to TRBJ1-5; the D is unclear. Trimming cost V 2 bases and J 4 bases, with 12 bases left between them. Germline V CDR1 and CDR2: LGHDT, YNNKEL (reference sequence). The CDR3 consists of 15 residues. CDR3: CASSQNPGGNQPQHF. CDR3 sequence (DNA): TGTGCCAGCAGCCAAAACCCAGGAGGGAATCAGCCCCAGCATTTT.

The sample holds one count of this clone. This chain joins TRBV25-1 and TRBJ1-2; 7 bases match TRBD1. The CDR3 loop spans 12 amino acids. J was trimmed by 13 bases and V by 1 base; bases with no gene match: 6. Per germline, CDR1 MGHDK and CDR2 SYGVNS. CDR3 sequence reads: CASSELRGQVTF. Written as DNA, the CDR3 is TGTGCCAGCAGTGAATTAAGGGGGCAGGTCACCTTC.